Listed below are T cell receptor beta chains from one sample, sequenced in a study of T cell responses to AZD1222 COVID-19 vaccine. Assay used: immunoSEQ multiplex PCR; TCRdb lists only in-frame clones, some missing. The profile shows 200,000 or so clones, around 93% of them singletons. The specimen comprised peripheral blood, sampled on day 0 of MenACWY control vaccination. These receptors were taken from an adult in good health. Both conserved end residues are part of each CDR3. D genes are given only for firm matches. Clone size is shown for a subset of rows, as once, few, many or a class of expanded clone.

clone size	D gene	V gene	J gene	CDR3 protein	CDR3 DNA
NA	NA	TRBV19	TRBJ1-2	CASSIVRGNYGYTF	TGTGCCAGTAGTATCGTCCGGGGTAACTATGGCTACACCTTC
NA	NA	TRBV7-9	TRBJ2-1	CASSLAQAALSYNEQFF	TGTGCCAGCAGCTTAGCGCAAGCGGCCCTCTCCTACAATGAGCAGTTCTTC
once	TRBD2	TRBV9	TRBJ2-5	CASSVAAGGQETQYF	TGTGCCAGCAGCGTAGCAGCGGGGGGTCAAGAGACCCAGTACTTC
NA	NA	TRBV6-6	TRBJ1-3	CASSYPTGDSGNTIYF	TGTGCCAGCAGTTACCCGACAGGAGACTCTGGAAACACCATATATTTT
once	NA	TRBV7-2	TRBJ1-1	CASSSQEGTEAFF	TGTGCCAGCAGCTCCCAGGAGGGGACTGAAGCTTTCTTT
NA	NA	TRBV19	TRBJ1-1	CASSMEAGNTEAFF	TGTGCCAGTAGTATGGAGGCAGGGAACACTGAAGCTTTCTTT
NA	TRBD2	TRBV6-1	TRBJ2-1	CASSEVGSGALGEQFF	TGTGCCAGCAGTGAGGTCGGTAGCGGGGCCCTTGGTGAGCAGTTCTTC
NA	TRBD2	TRBV30	TRBJ2-3	CAWTPGTTLTDTQYF	TGTGCCTGGACCCCCGGGACTACGCTCACAGATACGCAGTATTTT
NA	NA	TRBV7-9	TRBJ2-2	CASSLVPSVRVTGELFF	TGTGCCAGCAGCCTTGTCCCGAGTGTTCGGGTCACCGGGGAGCTGTTTTTT
NA	NA	TRBV6-5	TRBJ1-5	CASSYSRSSNQPQHF	TGTGCCAGCAGTTACAGTAGGTCTAGCAATCAGCCCCAGCATTTT
NA	TRBD1	TRBV19	TRBJ1-2	CASRRTGGPYGYTF	TGTGCCAGTAGAAGGACAGGGGGTCCCTATGGCTACACCTTC
NA	NA	TRBV7-9	TRBJ2-5	CASSLVPRFQETQYF	TGTGCCAGCAGCTTAGTACCCCGCTTCCAAGAGACCCAGTACTTC
NA	NA	TRBV24-1	TRBJ1-2	CATSRDSAEGYTF	TGTGCCACCAGTAGAGACAGTGCGGAGGGCTACACCTTC
NA	NA	TRBV12-3/TRBV12-4	TRBJ1-4	CASSLGVREKLFF	TGTGCCAGCAGTTTAGGGGTGAGAGAAAAACTGTTTTTT
NA	NA	TRBV4-1	TRBJ2-7	CASSQDRGDPEGEQYF	TGCGCCAGCAGCCAAGATAGAGGGGACCCCGAAGGCGAGCAGTACTTC
NA	NA	TRBV5-5	TRBJ2-3	CASTWAGASTDTQYF	TGTGCCAGCACCTGGGCGGGGGCTAGCACAGATACGCAGTATTTT
NA	TRBD1	TRBV28	TRBJ2-7	CASSIGTGRYEQYF	TGTGCCAGCAGTATAGGGACAGGGCGCTACGAGCAGTACTTC
NA	NA	TRBV7-2	TRBJ2-7	CASSKGQFVSAYEQYF	TGTGCCAGCAGCAAAGGGCAGTTCGTATCTGCCTACGAGCAGTACTTC
few	NA	TRBV9	TRBJ1-6	CASSVRESSPLHF	TGTGCCAGCAGCGTAAGGGAGAGTTCACCCCTCCACTTT
NA	NA	TRBV7-2	TRBJ2-2	CASSRTQPGTTGELFF	TGTGCCAGCAGTCGAACCCAGCCAGGGACCACCGGGGAGCTGTTTTTT
NA	NA	TRBV3-1/TRBV3-2	TRBJ1-2	CASSQTNYGYTF	TGTGCCAGCAGCCAGACTAACTATGGCTACACCTTC
few	NA	TRBV4-1	TRBJ1-5	CASRGVGYDQPQHF	TGCGCCAGCAGGGGGGTGGGCTACGATCAGCCCCAGCATTTT
NA	TRBD1	TRBV5-1	TRBJ1-5	CASAAGGTNQPQHF	TGCGCCAGCGCGGCAGGGGGGACCAATCAGCCCCAGCATTTT
NA	NA	TRBV18	TRBJ1-2	CASSPAQERPYTF	TGTGCCAGCTCACCAGCCCAGGAGAGACCCTACACCTTC
once	TRBD1	TRBV6-5	TRBJ1-2	CASSLQGADNYGYTF	TGTGCCAGCAGTCTTCAGGGGGCTGATAACTATGGCTACACCTTC
NA	TRBD1	TRBV30	TRBJ2-3	CAWGTGGDTQYF	TGTGCCTGGGGGACAGGGGGAGATACGCAGTATTTT
NA	TRBD2	TRBV6-2/TRBV6-3	TRBJ2-1	CASSYSAGGPYNEQFF	TGTGCCAGCAGTTACTCAGCGGGGGGGCCCTACAATGAGCAGTTCTTC
NA	NA	TRBV6-5	TRBJ1-1	CASSSSGPTNTEAFF	TGTGCCAGCAGTTCCTCGGGACCTACGAACACTGAAGCTTTCTTT
NA	TRBD2	TRBV18	TRBJ2-7	CASSPPQRGSYKQYF	TGTGCCAGCTCACCACCCCAGCGGGGGAGCTACAAGCAGTACTTC
NA	NA	TRBV12-3/TRBV12-4	TRBJ1-1	CASSGTPYTEAFF	TGTGCCAGCAGCGGGACACCATACACTGAAGCTTTCTTT
NA	NA	TRBV20-1	TRBJ2-1	CSVQGDNEQFF	TGCAGTGTACAGGGAGACAATGAGCAGTTCTTC
NA	NA	TRBV3-1/TRBV3-2	TRBJ2-2	CASTPVRNTGELFF	TGTGCCAGCACCCCCGTCCGGAACACCGGGGAGCTGTTTTTT
NA	NA	TRBV5-1	TRBJ1-1	CASSFAGEGTEAFF	TGCGCCAGCAGCTTTGCGGGAGAGGGCACTGAAGCTTTCTTT
NA	NA	TRBV28	TRBJ2-7	CASTRGQFLYEQYF	TGTGCCAGCACCCGGGGGCAGTTTCTCTACGAGCAGTACTTC
once	NA	TRBV10-3	TRBJ2-1	CAISESLQNNNEQFF	TGTGCCATCAGTGAGTCCCTGCAGAACAACAATGAGCAGTTCTTC
NA	NA	TRBV19	TRBJ1-5	CASSPASGLSNQPQHF	TGTGCCAGTAGCCCCGCGTCGGGGCTGAGCAATCAGCCCCAGCATTTT
NA	NA	TRBV6-2/TRBV6-3	TRBJ1-2	CASSLDVGGAYGYTF	TGTGCCAGCAGCCTGGACGTAGGCGGGGCCTATGGCTACACCTTC
NA	NA	TRBV9	TRBJ2-6	CASSVGLSGANVLTF	TGTGCCAGCAGCGTAGGCCTGTCTGGGGCCAACGTCCTGACTTTC
NA	NA	TRBV19	TRBJ1-5	CASTTAGRNQPQHF	TGTGCCAGTACCACCGCCGGACGCAATCAGCCCCAGCATTTT
NA	NA	TRBV20-1	TRBJ1-3	CSASWGGNTIYF	TGCAGTGCTAGTTGGGGTGGAAACACCATATATTTT
NA	NA	TRBV12-3/TRBV12-4	TRBJ1-2	CASSLGMGSGYTF	TGTGCCAGCAGTTTAGGTATGGGTTCGGGCTACACCTTC
NA	TRBD1	TRBV6-5	TRBJ1-5	CASTRQGNQPQHF	TGTGCCAGCACCCGACAGGGTAATCAGCCCCAGCATTTT
NA	NA	TRBV5-4	TRBJ1-2	CASSLQGVLSYGYTF	TGTGCCAGCAGCTTGCAAGGGGTACTCAGCTATGGCTACACCTTC
NA	NA	TRBV7-2	TRBJ1-3	CASSLSTGVSGNTIYF	TGTGCCAGCAGCTTATCGACCGGGGTCTCTGGAAACACCATATATTTT
NA	NA	TRBV10-2	TRBJ1-1	CASRVGQTFEAFF	TGCGCCAGCAGGGTTGGACAGACCTTTGAAGCTTTCTTT
NA	NA	TRBV6-2/TRBV6-3	TRBJ1-3	CASSYSSGTQGGNTIYF	TGTGCCAGCAGTTACTCCTCCGGGACCCAAGGAGGAAACACCATATATTTT